This TCR beta chain was obtained from a study of vaccination effects on CD4 cells after COVID-19. CDR3 length: 16 residues. Germline assignment: CDR1 KGHSH and CDR2 LQKENI. Losses at the gene ends were 2 bases for V and 8 bases for J; bases not matched to a gene: 7. The data were produced by immunoSEQ multiplex PCR, yet TCRdb's version contains in-frame clones alone and is incomplete. The data hold 11,000 to 15,000 clones, with 76% observed a single time. Antigen-specific CD4+ T cells were expanded with viral peptide pools in the ViraFEST assay before sequencing. Cultured cells yielded isolated CD4+ T cells after roughly 11 days. Nucleocapsid antibody tests were negative, and the vaccine recipients had no prior SARS-CoV-2 infection. As to this clone: What it recognizes is unknown.

The sequence derives from a human donor who received a COVID-19 vaccine. The sample was CD4+ T cells from PBMCs cultured with HCoV-229E spike peptides, taken before COVID-19 vaccination. V is TRBV18 and J is TRBJ1-6; 9 bases map to TRBD1. This CDR3 is CASSPGGQGVDSPLHF. The CDR3 DNA reads TGTGCCAGCTCACCAGGGGGACAGGGAGTCGATTCACCCCTCCACTTT.